The rows below give T cell receptor beta chains drawn from one sample of a study of CD8+ T cells in alopecia areata. The repertoire was sequenced with immunoSEQ multiplex PCR; TCRdb's copy has only in-frame clones and lacks some. There are about 160,000 clones in the sample; around 71% occur only once, and 0.7% to 1% lies in the top ten. Sequences were derived from CD4+ T cells sorted from blood, sampled at week 4, from a patient treated with tofacitinib. The receptors come from a human donor with alopecia areata. Each CDR3 is given with its conserved first and last residue. The D gene is left open where the match is weak. Size values are once, few and many counts, or a class for expanded clones, and some rows have none.

cdr3_aa cdr3_nt j_call d_call v_call clone_size
CASSLDGAYNEQFF TGCGCCAGCAGCTTGGATGGGGCCTACAATGAGCAGTTCTTC TRBJ2-1 . TRBV5-1 .
CSSRVGYGYTF TGCAGTAGCCGGGTAGGCTATGGCTACACCTTC TRBJ1-2 . TRBV29-1 few
CSARGLTYNEQFF TGCAGCGCAAGGGGGCTCACCTACAATGAGCAGTTCTTC TRBJ2-1 TRBD1 TRBV29-1 few
CASSPRLAGDLYF TGTGCCAGCAGTCCTAGACTAGCGGGGGACTTGTACTTC TRBJ2-7 TRBD2 TRBV6-6 .
CASSQDLLAGWADTQYF TGTGCCAGCAGCCAAGATCTGCTAGCGGGGTGGGCAGATACGCAGTATTTT TRBJ2-3 TRBD2 TRBV4-2 .
CAWSVLRQGRGYTF TGTGCCTGGAGTGTACTTCGGCAGGGACGTGGCTACACCTTC TRBJ1-2 . TRBV30 .
CASSQVGGTQYF TGCGCCAGCAGCCAAGTTGGAGGGACCCAGTACTTC TRBJ2-5 . TRBV4-1 .
CASSLDSYGYTF TGCGCCAGCAGCTTGGACTCGTATGGCTACACCTTC TRBJ1-2 . TRBV5-1 .
CASSFQAGGHYEQYF TGTGCCAGCAGCTTCCAAGCGGGGGGTCACTACGAGCAGTACTTC TRBJ2-7 TRBD2 TRBV7-2 few
CASSGGSPLNYGYTF TGTGCCAGCAGCGGGGGGAGCCCGCTAAACTATGGCTACACCTTC TRBJ1-2 . TRBV7-8 .
CASSVTGQYYGYTF TGTGCCAGCAGCGTGACAGGGCAATATTATGGCTACACCTTC TRBJ1-2 TRBD1 TRBV11-2 .
CSVDKGSGELFF TGCAGCGTTGACAAAGGATCCGGGGAGCTGTTTTTT TRBJ2-2 . TRBV29-1 .
CSGLGNTEAFF TGCAGTGGTCTTGGGAACACTGAAGCTTTCTTT TRBJ1-1 . TRBV20-1 few
CASSRGQGRALAKNIQYF TGTGCCAGCTCACGGGGACAGGGAAGGGCCTTAGCCAAAAACATTCAGTACTTC TRBJ2-4 TRBD1 TRBV18 .
CSDRGVDYGYTF TGCAGCGACAGGGGTGTCGACTATGGCTACACCTTC TRBJ1-2 TRBD1 TRBV29-1 .
CASSLGQRGGRSYEQYF TGTGCCAGCAGCTTGGGACAGCGGGGGGGCCGATCCTACGAGCAGTACTTC TRBJ2-7 TRBD2 TRBV5-4 few
CAISTGTTLYTGELFF TGTGCCATCAGCACCGGGACTACCTTATACACCGGGGAGCTGTTTTTT TRBJ2-2 TRBD2 TRBV10-3 few
CASSLVGKGAEAFF TGCGCCAGCAGCTTGGTTGGCAAAGGAGCTGAAGCTTTCTTT TRBJ1-1 . TRBV5-1 .
CASSGGLAGDYEQYF TGTGCCAGCAGCGGGGGACTAGCGGGGGACTACGAGCAGTACTTC TRBJ2-7 TRBD2 TRBV5-4 .
CASSLRPAGTYEQYF TGTGCCAGCAGCTTAAGGCCGGCAGGAACCTACGAGCAGTACTTC TRBJ2-7 . TRBV7-3 .
CASSARTGSYGYTF TGTGCCAGCAGTGCCCGGACAGGGTCTTATGGCTACACCTTC TRBJ1-2 TRBD1 TRBV25-1 .
CASSPSAGQYYGYTF TGTGCCAGCAGCCCAAGTGCGGGACAGTACTATGGCTACACCTTC TRBJ1-2 TRBD1 TRBV5-6 .